A selection of T cell receptor beta chains follows, all from one sample in a study of immune cell composition in non-small cell lung cancer. Profiling relied on immunoSEQ multiplex PCR, and the TCRdb table lists in-frame clones only, not all of them. The sample lists 7,500 to 9,000 clones, about two thirds occurring once. Sequencing was carried out using non-adjacent lung tissue. All receptors come from a human donor with non-small cell lung cancer. Each CDR3 is given with its conserved first and last residue. D genes are given only for firm matches. The size entry is marked missing in some rows and otherwise reads once, few, many or a size class.

d_call	v_call	clone_size	j_call	cdr3_aa	cdr3_nt
-	TRBV29-1	few	TRBJ1-1	CSVESRNMNTEAFF	TGCAGCGTTGAAAGTCGCAACATGAACACTGAAGCTTTCTTT
TRBD2	TRBV19	-	TRBJ2-1	CASSISGGSYNEQFF	TGTGCCAGTAGTATCTCGGGGGGGTCCTACAATGAGCAGTTCTTC
TRBD1	TRBV5-1	-	TRBJ2-1	CASSFLTGEGEQFF	TGCGCCAGCAGCTTTCTTACAGGGGAAGGTGAGCAGTTCTTC
TRBD1	TRBV11-2	-	TRBJ1-5	CASSPGRQGRSNQPQHF	TGTGCCAGCAGCCCCGGCCGACAGGGGAGGTCGAATCAGCCCCAGCATTTT
-	TRBV4-1	few	TRBJ2-7	CASSQFAGSEQYF	TGCGCCAGCAGCCAATTTGCGGGCTCCGAGCAGTACTTC
-	TRBV11-2	-	TRBJ2-1	CASSLVGAEQFF	TGTGCCAGCAGCTTAGTAGGGGCTGAGCAGTTCTTC
-	TRBV10-3	medium-sized	TRBJ1-5	CAISDSNQPQHF	TGTGCCATCAGTGACAGTAATCAGCCCCAGCATTTT
TRBD1	TRBV5-1	-	TRBJ2-7	CASSQPQQGAYSYEQYF	TGCGCCAGCAGCCAGCCGCAACAGGGGGCTTACTCCTACGAGCAGTACTTC
-	TRBV14	-	TRBJ2-3	CASSQVGGDTQYF	TGTGCCAGCAGCCAAGTAGGAGGGGATACGCAGTATTTT
-	TRBV2	few	TRBJ1-2	CASSEGVAVSIGGYTF	TGTGCCAGCAGTGAGGGTGTTGCGGTCTCCATTGGGGGCTACACCTTC
TRBD1	TRBV5-6	-	TRBJ1-1	CASCRTGNTEAFF	TGTGCCAGCTGCCGGACAGGGAACACTGAAGCTTTCTTT